Listed below are T cell receptor beta chains from one sample, sequenced in a study of Ad26.COV2.S vaccination and SARS-CoV-2 variants. The table came from immunoSEQ multiplex PCR; TCRdb's copy has only in-frame clones and leaves some out. The data hold about 460,000 clones, with 80% to 90% observed a single time. Specimen: peripheral blood, collected in a trial of Ad26.COV2.S vaccine versus placebo. These receptors all come from a person aged 18 to 65 who received the Ad26.COV2.S COVID-19 vaccine or a placebo. CDR3s include the opening cysteine and the closing phenylalanine or tryptophan. A D gene is named only where the DNA matches it firmly. A row's size may be missing; if present it is once, few, many or a size class.

TRBJ1-1 . . TRBV7-8 14 TGTGCCAGCAGCTCGACACCGTCGGGGGCGAGAGCTTTCTTT CASSSTPSGARAFF
TRBJ2-3 . . TRBV19 14 TGTGCCTCAAAGGGTCTCCTGAGCACAGATACGCAGTATTTT CASKGLLSTDTQYF
TRBJ2-3 TRBD2 . TRBV19 13 TGTGCCAGTCGAGGGCAGCGGGGAGATACGCAGTATTTT CASRGQRGDTQYF
TRBJ1-6 . once TRBV15 13 TGTGCCACCAGCAGAGTCTATAATTCACCCCTCCACTTT CATSRVYNSPLHF
TRBJ2-1 . . TRBV21-1 17 TGTGCCAGCAGCAAAGTGGGAGGTCGTAGTTCCTACAATGAGCAGTTCTTC CASSKVGGRSSYNEQFF
TRBJ1-2 TRBD1 . TRBV27 17 TGTGCCAGCAGTTTAACTGGACAGGGGGGAGTATTCTATGGCTACACCTTC CASSLTGQGGVFYGYTF
TRBJ1-1 . . TRBV15 14 TGTGCCACCAGCCCCTCGGCAGGGAACACTGAAGCTTTCTTT CATSPSAGNTEAFF
TRBJ2-7 TRBD1 . TRBV18 14 TGTGCCAGCTCACCTAAAGACAGGGCTCACGAGCAGTACTTC CASSPKDRAHEQYF
TRBJ1-5 . . TRBV7-2 13 TGTGCCAGCAGCTTACAGGAGAATCAGCCCCAGCATTTT CASSLQENQPQHF
TRBJ2-7 TRBD1 once TRBV28 17 TGTGCCAGCAGTTTTCCTCGCGGGACAGGGGATACCTACGAGCAGTACTTC CASSFPRGTGDTYEQYF
TRBJ1-1 . . TRBV9 22 TGTGCCAGCCCCCTCTTGGTTGGACCCCTGATAAAAAAAATACAACAGGGCACTGAAGCTTTCTTT CASPLLVGPLIKKIQQGTEAFF
TRBJ2-1 TRBD1 . TRBV9 16 TGTGCCAGCAGCGGAACACGCGGACAGGGCAACAATGAGCAGTTCTTC CASSGTRGQGNNEQFF
TRBJ1-5 . once TRBV7-6 16 TGTGCCAGCAGCTTAGCGTCCGGGACGGGGGATCAGCCCCAGCATTTT CASSLASGTGDQPQHF
TRBJ2-2 . once TRBV9 12 TGTGCCAGCAGGGACGGAACCGGGGAGCTGTTTTTT CASRDGTGELFF
TRBJ1-6 . . TRBV27 13 TGTGCCAGCAGTTACAGGTATAATTCACCCCTCCACTTT CASSYRYNSPLHF
TRBJ2-7 . once TRBV6-5 10 TGTGCCAGCTTTAACTACGAGCAGTACTTC CASFNYEQYF
TRBJ1-2 TRBD1 . TRBV19 18 TGTGCCAGTAGTCCAGGCCCCAGACAGGGGGCTAAACCGTGGGGCTACACCTTC CASSPGPRQGAKPWGYTF